Listed below are T cell receptor beta chains from one sample, sequenced in a study of blood T cell repertoires in COVID-19. Sequencing was performed with immunoSEQ multiplex PCR; in TCRdb, only in-frame clones are kept and a portion is missing. The sample includes more than 45,000 clones, around 86% of them seen just once. The sequenced sample was peripheral blood. Source of these receptors: an older man with acute or convalescent COVID-19. Both conserved end residues are part of each CDR3. D genes are given only for firm matches. Clone size appears in some rows only: once, few, many, or a class for an expanded clone.

abundance	d_gene	v_gene	j_gene	CDR3aa	CDR3nt
-	TRBD1	TRBV2	TRBJ1-3	CASRSQGSSGNTIYF	TGTGCCAGCAGGTCACAGGGGAGCTCTGGAAACACCATATATTTT
-	TRBD2	TRBV9	TRBJ2-1	CASSVGLAVYNEQFF	TGTGCCAGCAGCGTGGGACTAGCGGTCTACAATGAGCAGTTCTTC
-	-	TRBV6-5	TRBJ1-2	CASRRVAGANYGYTF	TGTGCCAGCAGAAGAGTAGCTGGAGCTAACTATGGCTACACCTTC
-	-	TRBV9	TRBJ2-2	CASSVMTANTGELFF	TGTGCCAGCAGCGTCATGACAGCGAACACCGGGGAGCTGTTTTTT
-	-	TRBV9	TRBJ1-5	CASSTGAPNQPQHF	TGTGCCAGCAGCACCGGAGCCCCCAATCAGCCCCAGCATTTT
-	TRBD1	TRBV7-6	TRBJ2-7	CASRSGTGDEQYF	TGTGCCAGCAGATCCGGGACAGGGGACGAGCAGTACTTC
-	-	TRBV6-6	TRBJ1-2	CASSYGGVNGYTF	TGTGCCAGCAGTTATGGGGGGGTTAATGGCTACACCTTC
-	TRBD2	TRBV19	TRBJ2-1	CASSRRGAYNEQFF	TGTGCCAGTAGCCGACGGGGGGCCTACAATGAGCAGTTCTTC
-	TRBD1	TRBV27	TRBJ1-1	CASSFWPGGLEAFF	TGTGCCAGCAGTTTTTGGCCAGGGGGCCTTGAAGCTTTCTTT
-	TRBD1	TRBV7-9	TRBJ1-5	CASAGGQGVPEALQHF	TGTGCCAGCGCCGGAGGACAGGGGGTTCCGGAGGCGCTCCAGCATTTT
-	-	TRBV18	TRBJ2-6	CASSPTGTGANVLTF	TGTGCCAGCTCACCTACAGGGACTGGGGCCAACGTCCTGACTTTC
-	TRBD2	TRBV7-2	TRBJ2-3	CASSVQSGGALDTQYF	TGTGCCAGCAGCGTTCAAAGCGGGGGGGCTCTAGATACGCAGTATTTT
-	-	TRBV6-5	TRBJ1-2	CASIYGGANYGYTF	TGTGCCAGCATCTATGGAGGAGCTAACTATGGCTACACCTTC
-	TRBD1	TRBV25-1	TRBJ2-3	CASSTLTGVDTQYF	TGTGCCAGCAGTACCCTGACAGGGGTAGATACGCAGTATTTT
-	-	TRBV12-3/TRBV12-4	TRBJ1-4	CASSLLNEKLFF	TGTGCCAGCAGTTTACTTAATGAAAAACTGTTTTTT
-	TRBD1	TRBV25-1	TRBJ2-7	CASSDAGQGGYEQYF	TGTGCCAGCAGTGATGCGGGACAGGGGGGATACGAGCAGTACTTC
-	TRBD1	TRBV30	TRBJ1-2	CADDRGVYGYTF	TGTGCCGACGACAGGGGAGTATATGGCTACACCTTC
-	-	TRBV12-3/TRBV12-4	TRBJ2-5	CASSYYRVETQYF	TGTGCCAGCAGTTACTACAGGGTAGAGACCCAGTACTTC
few	-	TRBV7-8	TRBJ2-5	CASSLGELTEETQYF	TGTGCCAGCAGCTTAGGAGAACTTACGGAAGAGACCCAGTACTTC
once	-	TRBV12-3/TRBV12-4	TRBJ2-5	CASSFGGQETQYF	TGTGCCAGCAGTTTCGGGGGACAAGAGACCCAGTACTTC
-	-	TRBV2	TRBJ1-4	CASSPTAQGETNEKLFF	TGTGCCAGCAGTCCGACAGCTCAAGGGGAAACTAATGAAAAACTGTTTTTT
-	-	TRBV14	TRBJ1-1	CASSQINTEAFF	TGTGCCAGCAGCCAAATAAACACTGAAGCTTTCTTT